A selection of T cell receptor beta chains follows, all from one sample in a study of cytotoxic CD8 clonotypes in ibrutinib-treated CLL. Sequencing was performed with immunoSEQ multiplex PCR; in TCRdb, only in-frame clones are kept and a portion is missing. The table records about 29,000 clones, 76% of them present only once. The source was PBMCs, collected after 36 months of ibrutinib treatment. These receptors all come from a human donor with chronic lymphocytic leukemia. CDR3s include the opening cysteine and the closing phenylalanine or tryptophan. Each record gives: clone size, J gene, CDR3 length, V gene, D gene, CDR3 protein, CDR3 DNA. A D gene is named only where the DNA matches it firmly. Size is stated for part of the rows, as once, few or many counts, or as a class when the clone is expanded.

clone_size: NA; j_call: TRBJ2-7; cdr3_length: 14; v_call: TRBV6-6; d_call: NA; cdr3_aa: CASSPIQGTYEQYF; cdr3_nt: TGTGCCAGCAGTCCTATCCAGGGGACCTACGAGCAGTACTTC
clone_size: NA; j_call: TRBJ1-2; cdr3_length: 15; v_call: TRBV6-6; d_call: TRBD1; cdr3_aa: CASSYSTGGAGGYTF; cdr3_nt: TGTGCCAGCAGTTACTCGACAGGGGGCGCGGGCGGCTACACCTTC
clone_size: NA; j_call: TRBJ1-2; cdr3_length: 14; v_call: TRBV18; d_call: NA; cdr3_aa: CASTRRGANYGYTF; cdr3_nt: TGTGCCAGCACGAGAAGGGGAGCTAACTATGGCTACACCTTC
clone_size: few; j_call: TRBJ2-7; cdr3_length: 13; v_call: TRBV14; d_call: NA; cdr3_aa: CASRGWETYEQYF; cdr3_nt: TGTGCCAGCCGTGGATGGGAGACCTACGAGCAGTACTTC
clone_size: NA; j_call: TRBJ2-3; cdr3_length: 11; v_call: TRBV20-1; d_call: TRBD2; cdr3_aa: CSAPLAGDRYF; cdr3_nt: TGCAGTGCTCCACTAGCGGGGGACCGGTATTTT
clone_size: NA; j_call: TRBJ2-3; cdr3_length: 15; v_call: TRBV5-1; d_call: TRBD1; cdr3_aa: CASSLGQGQADTQYF; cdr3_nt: TGCGCCAGCAGCTTGGGACAGGGGCAGGCAGATACGCAGTATTTT
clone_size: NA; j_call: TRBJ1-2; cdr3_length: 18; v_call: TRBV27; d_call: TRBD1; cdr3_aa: CASSFQGVGGVANYGYTF; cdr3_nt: TGTGCCAGCAGTTTCCAGGGGGTGGGGGGGGTAGCTAACTATGGCTACACCTTC
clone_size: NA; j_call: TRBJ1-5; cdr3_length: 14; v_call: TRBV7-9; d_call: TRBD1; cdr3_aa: CASSLGQGDQPQHF; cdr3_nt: TGTGCCAGCAGCCTCGGACAGGGGGATCAGCCCCAGCATTTT
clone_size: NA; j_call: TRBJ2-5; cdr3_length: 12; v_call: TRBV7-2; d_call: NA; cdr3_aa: CASSSGGETQYF; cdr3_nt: TGTGCCAGCAGCTCCGGGGGCGAGACCCAGTACTTC
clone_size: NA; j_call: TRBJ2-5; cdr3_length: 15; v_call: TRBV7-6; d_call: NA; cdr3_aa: CASSLIGIREETQYF; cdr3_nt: TGTGCCAGCAGCTTAATAGGGATCAGGGAAGAGACCCAGTACTTC
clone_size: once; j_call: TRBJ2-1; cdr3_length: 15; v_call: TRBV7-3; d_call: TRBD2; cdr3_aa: CASSLLAGDHNEQFF; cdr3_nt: TGTGCCAGCAGCTTACTAGCGGGGGATCACAATGAGCAGTTCTTC
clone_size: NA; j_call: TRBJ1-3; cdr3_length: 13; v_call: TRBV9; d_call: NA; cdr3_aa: CASSVGSGNTIYF; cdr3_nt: TGTGCCAGCAGCGTAGGCTCTGGAAACACCATATATTTT
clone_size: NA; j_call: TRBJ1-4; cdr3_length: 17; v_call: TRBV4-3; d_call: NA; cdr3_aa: CASSQDAPGASWEKLFF; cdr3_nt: TGCGCCAGCAGCCAAGATGCCCCAGGGGCTTCGTGGGAAAAACTGTTTTTT
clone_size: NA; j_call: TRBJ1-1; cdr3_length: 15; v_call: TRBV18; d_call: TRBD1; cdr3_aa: CASSPRTGLGEGAFF; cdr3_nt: TGTGCCAGCTCACCAAGGACAGGCCTGGGAGAGGGAGCTTTCTTT
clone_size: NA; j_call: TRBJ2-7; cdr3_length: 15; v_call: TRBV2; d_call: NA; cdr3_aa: CASSPREVLSYEQYF; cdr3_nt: TGTGCCAGCAGTCCTCGGGAAGTCCTCTCCTACGAGCAGTACTTC
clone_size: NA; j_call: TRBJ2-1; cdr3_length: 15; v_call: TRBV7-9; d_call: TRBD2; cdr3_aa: CASSPLAGGVNEQFF; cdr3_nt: TGTGCCAGCAGCCCTCTAGCGGGGGGCGTTAATGAGCAGTTCTTC